The 21 T cell receptor beta chains given below trace back to one sample, sequenced in a study of response to subunit inactivated influenza vaccine. TCRdb ran MiXCR on the RT-PCR reads and lists one entry per CDR3 protein. The sample has around 570,000 distinct CDR3 sequences, under 9% seen once. This specimen consisted of PBMCs from blood, obtained around 25 months after vaccination. The receptors here all came from a man aged 45-69 years who received an inactivated influenza vaccine.

This clonotype was counted many times. This chain links TRBV11-2 with TRBJ2-3, with D perhaps TRBD1 or TRBD2 (6 bases each). The germline gives CDR1 SGHAT, CDR2 FQNNGV. The CDR3 runs 16 residues. Trimming shortened V by 3 bases and J by 2 bases, and 15 bases separated the two germline ends. Written as DNA, the CDR3 is TGTGCCAGCAGCTTCCGCCGGGGGCCCTACACAGATACGCAGTATTTT. Translating gives CASSFRRGPYTDTQYF.

The table lists this clonotype with many counts. The chain links TRBV12-3 or TRBV12-4 to TRBJ1-2; unclear D gene. The CDR3 is 12 amino acids. V was trimmed by 5 bases and J by 3 bases, leaving 7 bases between them. The DNA for the CDR3 is TGTGCCAGCAGTCGGGCGGACTATGGCTACACCTTC. Amino acids: CASSRADYGYTF.

In its sample, this clonotype was seen many times. This chain connects TRBV29-1 to TRBJ2-5; the match to TRBD2 covers 7 bases. CDR1 is SQVTM, CDR2 ANQGSEA, per germline. J gave up 3 bases and V 6 bases, and 13 bases lay outside the gene matches. The CDR3 covers 15 residues. CDR3 DNA sequence: TGCAGCGTCGCTTTCTCAATCCGGGGGGAAGAGACCCAGTACTTC. Translated: CSVAFSIRGEETQYF.

This clonotype has a handful of counts. The CDR3 loop reads CSVGQGLTKNIQYF. DNA for the CDR3: TGCAGTGTGGGACAGGGGCTGACCAAAAACATTCAGTACTTC. This chain connects TRBV20-1 to TRBJ2-4, with 10 bases that match TRBD1. From germline, CDR1 is DFQATT and CDR2 SNEGSKA (reference sequence). The CDR3 length is 14 residues. Unmatched junction bases numbered 5, after V lost 7 bases and J lost 2 bases.

The sample holds a few counts of this clonotype. The V and J genes are TRBV12-3 or TRBV12-4 and TRBJ2-1, with 7 bases identical to TRBD1. This CDR3 has 14 amino acids. Trimming at V came to 5 bases and at J to 10 bases, leaving 11 bases not matched to a gene. The CDR3 nucleotides read TGTGCCAGCAGTCCCATGACAGGGCCCCGGGAGCAGTTCTTC. Amino acids: CASSPMTGPREQFF.

This clonotype was picked up a small number of times. The rearrangement uses TRBV10-3 and TRBJ1-2; possible D gene TRBD1, 5 bases. Trimming removed 4 bases at V and 2 bases at J, with 11 bases between. Germline CDR1 reads ENHRY; CDR2 reads SYGVKD. The CDR3 spans 14 residues. Here the CDR3 reads CAISAGFGNYGYTF. In nucleotides, the CDR3 is TGTGCCATCAGTGCAGGGTTTGGGAACTATGGCTACACCTTC.

The gene calls are TRBV20-1 and TRBJ2-3; D unresolved. V was trimmed by 3 bases and J by 2 bases, leaving 12 bases between them. This CDR3 has 14 residues. Per germline, CDR1 DFQATT and CDR2 SNEGSKA (reference sequence). The CDR3 is CSASLALYTDTQYF. CDR3 DNA: TGCAGTGCTAGTTTGGCCCTCTACACAGATACGCAGTATTTT.

This sequence joins TRBV2 and TRBJ1-2, with D possibly matching TRBD1 (5 bases). Trimming removed 4 bases at V and 6 bases at J, with 12 bases between. The CDR3 is made up of 13 amino acids. Per the germline V gene, CDR1 is SNHLY and CDR2 is FYNNEI. The CDR3 region has the DNA TGTGCCAGCAGTGGGGAGGGACTGGATGGCTACACCTTC. Its protein product is CASSGEGLDGYTF.

Only a few counts were recorded for this clonotype. The chain joins TRBV4-2 to TRBJ2-1; 9 bases are shared with TRBD1. The CDR3 totals 16 residues. Germline CDR1 and CDR2: LGHNA and YNFKEQ. V shed 5 bases, J shed 5 bases, and the junction held 10 bases outside the gene matches. CDR3 nucleotide sequence: TGTGCCAGCAGCGCGCGACAGGGGGTAGGGAACAATGAGCAGTTCTTC. Amino acid sequence: CASSARQGVGNNEQFF.

This clonotype has ten or more counts. CDR3 coding DNA: TGTGCCAGCAGCTTAGACACCAACACCGGGGAGCTGTTTTTT. It is translated as CASSLDTNTGELFF. The V gene is TRBV7-8, the J gene TRBJ2-2; no definite D call. Per the germline V gene, CDR1 is SGHVS and CDR2 is FQNEAQ. V dropped 1 base and J dropped 2 bases, with 5 bases sitting between them. This CDR3 has 14 residues.

There are many counts of this clonotype. The rearrangement uses TRBV10-3 and TRBJ2-7; 7 bases match TRBD2. The V gene end was trimmed by 3 bases and the J gene end by 4 bases; junction bases not matched to a gene: 6. Germline CDR1 reads ENHRY; CDR2 reads SYGVKD. The CDR3 is 14 residues long. CDR3 amino acids: CAISDIGGSYEQYF. The CDR3 bases are TGTGCCATCAGTGATATTGGCGGGAGTTACGAGCAGTACTTC.

V is TRBV6-5 and J is TRBJ2-7; no reliable D call. This CDR3 spans 13 amino acids. V shed 0 bases and J shed 0 bases, with 3 bases lying between them. The germline V gene has CDR1 MNHEY and CDR2 SVGAGI. The CDR3 loop reads CASSYSSSYEQYF. The DNA of the CDR3 is TGTGCCAGCAGTTACTCCTCCTCCTACGAGCAGTACTTC.

This clonotype has only a few counts. V gene TRBV29-1 combines with J gene TRBJ2-7, with 7 bases matching TRBD2. CDR1 SQVTM and CDR2 ANQGSEA come from the germline V gene. The V gene end was trimmed by 0 bases and the J gene end by 2 bases; junction bases not matched to a gene: 7. The CDR3 has 15 residues. CDR3 DNA: TGCAGCGTTGAAGAGGTCGGCGGGAGCACCTACGAGCAGTACTTC. Amino acid sequence: CSVEEVGGSTYEQYF.

This clonotype has a handful of counts. The junction differs from germline at one of its ends, possibly a read error. This chain links TRBV7-9 with TRBJ1-1, with unresolved D. Germline CDR1 SEHNR, CDR2 FQNEAQ (reference sequence). CDR3 length: 12 residues. Written as DNA, the CDR3 is TGTGCCAGCAGCTTAGGACGGACGGAAGTTTTCTTT. Residues: CASSLGRTEVFF.

This clonotype was recorded at least ten times. The rearrangement links TRBV5-1 to TRBJ2-5; 7 bases map to TRBD1. The CDR3 extends over 14 amino acids. Germline CDR1 is SGHRS and CDR2 is YFSETQ. The ends lost 2 bases at V and 3 bases at J; junction bases unmatched: 4. The DNA for the CDR3 is TGCGCCAGCAGCTTTGGACAGGCTGAAGAGACCCAGTACTTC. Encoded protein: CASSFGQAEETQYF. Complete variable domain (other parts from reference TRBV5-1 and TRBJ2-5): KAGVTQTPRYLIKTRGQQVTLSCSPISGHRSVSWYQQTPGQGLQFLFEYFSETQRNKGNFPGRFSGRQFSNSRSEMNVSTLELGDSALYLCASSFGQAEETQYFGPGTRLLVL.

This clonotype was counted between two and nine times. V usage is TRBV20-1 and J usage is TRBJ1-1; 8 bases are a match to TRBD1. The germline CDR1 and CDR2 sequences are DFQATT and SNEGSKA (reference sequence). The CDR3 has 13 amino acids. The ends lost 6 bases at V and 4 bases at J; junction bases unmatched: 7. The CDR3 DNA follows: TGCAGTGCAATCAGGGGGCGAGGCACTGAAGCTTTCTTT. Encoded protein: CSAIRGRGTEAFF.

The V call is TRBV2, the J call TRBJ1-5; D remains ambiguous. CDR1 is SNHLY and CDR2 is FYNNEI in the germline V gene. The CDR3 has 14 amino acids. Trimming stripped 4 bases from V and 0 bases from J, with 7 bases between. In DNA, the CDR3 is TGTGCCAGCAGTGGCGGATATAGCAATCAGCCCCAGCATTTT. Its protein product is CASSGGYSNQPQHF. The whole variable domain, remainder taken from reference TRBV2 and TRBJ1-5, is EPEVTQTPSHQVTQMGQEVILRCVPISNHLYFYWYRQILGQKVEFLVSFYNNEISEKSEIFDDQFSVERPDGSNFTLKIRSTKLEDSAMYFCASSGGYSNQPQHFGDGTRLSIL.

This clonotype was counted a few times. This CDR3 reads CAWSLGHQPQHF. CDR3 sequence (DNA): TGTGCCTGGTCATTGGGACATCAGCCCCAGCATTTT. The chain joins TRBV30 to TRBJ1-5; perhaps TRBD1 as D (5 bases). Germline CDR1 GTSNPN, CDR2 SVGIG (reference sequence). V was shortened by 5 bases and J by 5 bases, with 10 bases between the two germline ends. This CDR3 comprises 12 residues.

This clonotype was seen a few times. The V call is TRBV6-1, the J call TRBJ1-1; 9 bases match TRBD1. The germline CDR1 and CDR2 sequences are MNHNS and SASEGT. This CDR3 contains 14 residues. The junction had 4 bases not matched to a gene; V was cut back by 5 bases and J by 3 bases. The CDR3 nucleotides read TGTGCCAGCAGTACAGGGGGCTTGGACACTGAAGCTTTCTTT. It codes for CASSTGGLDTEAFF.

In its sample, this clonotype was seen many times. The rearrangement links TRBV7-7 to TRBJ2-2, with 10 bases fitting TRBD1. Germline V gene lookup returns CDR1 SSHAT and CDR2 FNYEAQ (reference sequence). V lost 2 bases and J lost 7; bases outside the gene matches: 4. The CDR3 totals 15 residues. In nucleotides, the CDR3 is TGTGCCAGCAGCTTATCCGGGACAGGGGTCGGGGAGCTGTTTTTT. Protein: CASSLSGTGVGELFF.

This clonotype was picked up a small number of times. The chain uses TRBV12-3 or TRBV12-4 and TRBJ2-7; 9 bases agree with TRBD1. Trimming took 5 bases from V and 5 from J; bases not matched to a gene: 7. The CDR3 totals 14 residues. CDR3 DNA sequence: TGTGCCAGCAGTGGGACAGGGCGTGGGGACGAGCAGTACTTC. Protein sequence: CASSGTGRGDEQYF.